This is a list of T cell receptor beta chains from one sample in a study of cytomegalovirus exposure and HLA in healthy donors. The table came from immunoSEQ multiplex PCR; TCRdb's copy has only in-frame clones and leaves some out. Here the sample table reports 65,000 to 95,000 clones. Material: PBMCs. The receptors originated from a woman aged 55-69 years in good health and CMV-seronegative. The CDR3 runs from the conserved cysteine through the conserved F or W. Fields, in order: J gene, V gene, D gene, CDR3 DNA, CDR3 protein. D genes are given only for firm matches.

j_call: TRBJ2-1
v_call: TRBV7-6
d_call: TRBD2
cdr3_nt: TGTGCCAGCAGCTTGAACCCCCTGACTAGCGGGAGTCGCAATGAGCAGTTCTTC
cdr3_aa: CASSLNPLTSGSRNEQFF

j_call: TRBJ1-1
v_call: TRBV28
d_call: -
cdr3_nt: TGTGCCAGCAGTTTTGGCCTCACTGAAGCTTTCTTT
cdr3_aa: CASSFGLTEAFF

j_call: TRBJ2-3
v_call: TRBV19
d_call: -
cdr3_nt: TGTGCCAGTAGTCTACAGGGCTACAACACAGATACGCAGTATTTT
cdr3_aa: CASSLQGYNTDTQYF

j_call: TRBJ1-3
v_call: TRBV11-2
d_call: TRBD1
cdr3_nt: TGTGCCAGCAGCTTACAGACAGGGTCTGGAAACACCATATATTTT
cdr3_aa: CASSLQTGSGNTIYF

j_call: TRBJ2-2
v_call: TRBV7-6
d_call: -
cdr3_nt: TGTGCCAGCAGCTTAGCGGGAGTCGGGACCGGGGAGCTGTTTTTT
cdr3_aa: CASSLAGVGTGELFF

j_call: TRBJ2-7
v_call: TRBV19
d_call: -
cdr3_nt: TGTGCCAGTAGTATAGGAGCGAGCTCCTACGAGCAGTACTTC
cdr3_aa: CASSIGASSYEQYF

j_call: TRBJ2-1
v_call: TRBV5-6
d_call: TRBD2
cdr3_nt: TGTGCCAGCAGCTGGACTAGCAAGGGTGAGCAGTTCTTC
cdr3_aa: CASSWTSKGEQFF

j_call: TRBJ1-6
v_call: TRBV2
d_call: TRBD1
cdr3_nt: TGTGCCAGCAGGACCGGACAGGGGAATTCACCCCTCCACTTT
cdr3_aa: CASRTGQGNSPLHF

j_call: TRBJ1-1
v_call: TRBV12-5
d_call: -
cdr3_nt: TGTGCTAGTGGTTTGATCGCGGGGAGGGACTACCAAGCCCCGCAAGCTTTCTTT
cdr3_aa: CASGLIAGRDYQAPQAFF

j_call: TRBJ2-3
v_call: TRBV4-2
d_call: TRBD2
cdr3_nt: TGTGCCAGCAGCCAAGATAACCTAGCGGGAGTGAATCCAGATACGCAGTATTTT
cdr3_aa: CASSQDNLAGVNPDTQYF

j_call: TRBJ2-6
v_call: TRBV10-3
d_call: TRBD2
cdr3_nt: TGTGCCATCAGGAGCGGGATCGGCTCTGGGGCCAACGTCCTGACTTTC
cdr3_aa: CAIRSGIGSGANVLTF

j_call: TRBJ2-2
v_call: TRBV27
d_call: -
cdr3_nt: TGTGCCAGTGGTGGTGGGGGCTTTGTATCAAACACCGGGGAGCTGTTTTTT
cdr3_aa: CASGGGGFVSNTGELFF

j_call: TRBJ2-7
v_call: TRBV9
d_call: -
cdr3_nt: TGTGCCAGCAGCGTAGATATGGCCCCCTACGAGCAGTACTTC
cdr3_aa: CASSVDMAPYEQYF

j_call: TRBJ2-3
v_call: TRBV4-2
d_call: TRBD2
cdr3_nt: TGTGCCAGCAGCCAAGTACTAGCGGAATACACAGATACGCAGTATTTT
cdr3_aa: CASSQVLAEYTDTQYF

j_call: TRBJ2-5
v_call: TRBV7-3
d_call: TRBD1
cdr3_nt: TGTGCCAGCAGCCCGTACCAGGGGGAGTGGGAGACCCAGTACTTC
cdr3_aa: CASSPYQGEWETQYF

j_call: TRBJ1-4
v_call: TRBV29-1
d_call: -
cdr3_nt: TGCAGCGTTGTTGGAGGAGATGAAAAACTGTTTTTT
cdr3_aa: CSVVGGDEKLFF

j_call: TRBJ1-2
v_call: TRBV6-1
d_call: -
cdr3_nt: TGTGCCAGCAGTGAAGCCACAGGGAGATATGGCTACACCTTC
cdr3_aa: CASSEATGRYGYTF

j_call: TRBJ2-3
v_call: TRBV18
d_call: -
cdr3_nt: TGTGCCAGCTCAGGGGGGACCACAGATACGCAGTATTTT
cdr3_aa: CASSGGTTDTQYF

j_call: TRBJ2-7
v_call: TRBV7-8
d_call: TRBD2
cdr3_nt: TGTGCCAGCAGCTCCAGACTAGCGGGGGCCTACGAGCAGTACTTC
cdr3_aa: CASSSRLAGAYEQYF

j_call: TRBJ1-1
v_call: TRBV5-1
d_call: -
cdr3_nt: TGCGCCAGCAGCTTGGCCGTTGGGGGGACCACTGAAGCTTTCTTT
cdr3_aa: CASSLAVGGTTEAFF

j_call: TRBJ2-1
v_call: TRBV9
d_call: -
cdr3_nt: TGTGCCAGCAGCGTAGGTAATCTGAATGAGCAGTTCTTC
cdr3_aa: CASSVGNLNEQFF

j_call: TRBJ2-7
v_call: TRBV6-1
d_call: -
cdr3_nt: TGTGCCAGCAGTGAAGGGGCAGGGGCGACCTACGAGCAGTACTTC
cdr3_aa: CASSEGAGATYEQYF

j_call: TRBJ2-1
v_call: TRBV2
d_call: TRBD1
cdr3_nt: TGTGCCAGCAGCGCGGGGACAGGGGAAACGTACAATGAGCAGTTCTTC
cdr3_aa: CASSAGTGETYNEQFF

j_call: TRBJ2-2
v_call: TRBV6-4
d_call: -
cdr3_nt: TGTGCCAGCAGTAGCGGACCGAACACCGGGGAGCTGTTTTTT
cdr3_aa: CASSSGPNTGELFF

j_call: TRBJ2-5
v_call: TRBV2
d_call: -
cdr3_nt: TGTGCCAGCAGTTTCCAGGGGCATCAAGAGACCCAGTACTTC
cdr3_aa: CASSFQGHQETQYF

j_call: TRBJ1-3
v_call: TRBV28
d_call: -
cdr3_nt: TGTGCCAGCAGTGGAGGGGAAGCCTCTGGAAACACCATATATTTT
cdr3_aa: CASSGGEASGNTIYF

j_call: TRBJ2-4
v_call: TRBV11-2
d_call: TRBD2
cdr3_nt: TGTGCCAGCAGCCCCACAGCGGGAGCCACGAACATTCAGTACTTC
cdr3_aa: CASSPTAGATNIQYF

j_call: TRBJ1-6
v_call: TRBV2
d_call: TRBD1
cdr3_nt: TGTGCCAGCATTTGGACAGGGGGATATGGTTCACCCCTCCACTTT
cdr3_aa: CASIWTGGYGSPLHF

j_call: TRBJ1-4
v_call: TRBV19
d_call: -
cdr3_nt: TGTGCCAGTGGCCGGGACACCAACGATGAAAAACTGTTTTTT
cdr3_aa: CASGRDTNDEKLFF

j_call: TRBJ1-6
v_call: TRBV19
d_call: -
cdr3_nt: TGTGCCAGCCCTAGGGGCTGGGATTCACCCCTCCACTTT
cdr3_aa: CASPRGWDSPLHF

j_call: TRBJ2-7
v_call: TRBV28
d_call: TRBD2
cdr3_nt: TGTGCCAGCAGTTTATCGGGACTAGCGGGAACCTACGAGCAGTACTTC
cdr3_aa: CASSLSGLAGTYEQYF

j_call: TRBJ2-7
v_call: TRBV5-5
d_call: -
cdr3_nt: TGTGCCAGCAGCTTGTCCCCCGGTACAGGATCTGCCGAGCAGTACTTC
cdr3_aa: CASSLSPGTGSAEQYF

j_call: TRBJ2-7
v_call: TRBV19
d_call: TRBD2
cdr3_nt: TGTGCCAGTAGTGTCCCTAGCGGGAACTCCTACGAGCAGTACTTC
cdr3_aa: CASSVPSGNSYEQYF

j_call: TRBJ1-3
v_call: TRBV19
d_call: -
cdr3_nt: TGTGCCACCATGACAGGAAACACCATATATTTT
cdr3_aa: CATMTGNTIYF

j_call: TRBJ2-7
v_call: TRBV5-1
d_call: TRBD2
cdr3_nt: TGCGCCAGCACCCTTGGAACGGGAGGGATCAACGAGCAGTACTTC
cdr3_aa: CASTLGTGGINEQYF

j_call: TRBJ1-2
v_call: TRBV15
d_call: -
cdr3_nt: TGTGCCACCAGCAGGGGGGCCCCCGGGACACCTAACTATGGCTACACCTTC
cdr3_aa: CATSRGAPGTPNYGYTF

j_call: TRBJ2-1
v_call: TRBV18
d_call: -
cdr3_nt: TGTGCCAGCTCAGGCGGAGTCTACAATGAGCAGTTCTTC
cdr3_aa: CASSGGVYNEQFF

j_call: TRBJ2-6
v_call: TRBV5-1
d_call: -
cdr3_nt: TGCGCCAGCAGCTTGGGAGGGAGTGGGGCCAACGTCCTGACTTTC
cdr3_aa: CASSLGGSGANVLTF

j_call: TRBJ1-1
v_call: TRBV7-9
d_call: -
cdr3_nt: TGTGCCAGCAGCGTAACAGATAACACTGAAGCTTTCTTT
cdr3_aa: CASSVTDNTEAFF

j_call: TRBJ2-7
v_call: TRBV11-2
d_call: -
cdr3_nt: TGTGCCAGCAGCTACTCCGAAAGCTCCTACGAGCAGTACTTC
cdr3_aa: CASSYSESSYEQYF

j_call: TRBJ2-3
v_call: TRBV14
d_call: -
cdr3_nt: TGTGCCAGCAGCCAAGATTCCTCGAGAGCACAGGTTCCAAATACGCAGTATTTT
cdr3_aa: CASSQDSSRAQVPNTQYF

j_call: TRBJ2-3
v_call: TRBV15
d_call: TRBD1
cdr3_nt: TGTGCCACCAGCAGAGCCGGGACAGGGGGCAGTACGCAGTATTTT
cdr3_aa: CATSRAGTGGSTQYF

j_call: TRBJ1-2
v_call: TRBV18
d_call: -
cdr3_nt: TGTGCCAGCTCACCACCCGGACAGCTCTATGGCTACACCTTC
cdr3_aa: CASSPPGQLYGYTF

j_call: TRBJ2-1
v_call: TRBV7-9
d_call: -
cdr3_nt: TGTGCCAGCAGCTTCTATCCCAGGGGTAGCTGGGGCAATGAGCAGTTCTTC
cdr3_aa: CASSFYPRGSWGNEQFF

j_call: TRBJ2-7
v_call: TRBV28
d_call: -
cdr3_nt: TGTGCCAGCAGTCCAGGAGGGCCGAACTACGAGCAGTACTTC
cdr3_aa: CASSPGGPNYEQYF

j_call: TRBJ2-2
v_call: TRBV28
d_call: TRBD1
cdr3_nt: TGTGCCAGCATAACCGGGACAGGGAATCCCGGGGAGCTGTTTTTT
cdr3_aa: CASITGTGNPGELFF

j_call: TRBJ2-2
v_call: TRBV5-1
d_call: -
cdr3_nt: TGCGCCAGCAGCTTTCAAGCCACCGGGGAGCTGTTTTTT
cdr3_aa: CASSFQATGELFF

j_call: TRBJ2-3
v_call: TRBV5-1
d_call: -
cdr3_nt: TGCGCCAGCAGTGAGGGCTACAATATCGATACGCAGTATTTT
cdr3_aa: CASSEGYNIDTQYF

j_call: TRBJ2-1
v_call: TRBV5-1
d_call: TRBD1
cdr3_nt: TGCGCCAGCAGCTTGGGGGGACAGGGGGCGCGTGAGCAGTTCTTC
cdr3_aa: CASSLGGQGAREQFF

j_call: TRBJ2-1
v_call: TRBV4-2
d_call: -
cdr3_nt: TGTGCCAGCAGCCCATCGAGCGCTAGCTCCTACAATGAGCAGTTCTTC
cdr3_aa: CASSPSSASSYNEQFF

j_call: TRBJ1-1
v_call: TRBV20-1
d_call: -
cdr3_nt: TGCAGTGCTAGTAAGGGAGGTGAAGCTTTCTTT
cdr3_aa: CSASKGGEAFF

j_call: TRBJ2-7
v_call: TRBV7-3
d_call: TRBD1
cdr3_nt: TGTGCCAGCAGCTTAACAGGGGGCGGCGAGCAGTACTTC
cdr3_aa: CASSLTGGGEQYF

j_call: TRBJ1-5
v_call: TRBV6-1
d_call: -
cdr3_nt: TGTGCCAGCAGTGAACTCAACTGGGCCAATCAGCCCCAGCATTTT
cdr3_aa: CASSELNWANQPQHF

j_call: TRBJ2-1
v_call: TRBV6-1
d_call: TRBD1
cdr3_nt: TGTGCCATACGACAGGGGGAGCGACCTTACAATGAGCAGTTCTTC
cdr3_aa: CAIRQGERPYNEQFF

j_call: TRBJ2-6
v_call: TRBV7-9
d_call: -
cdr3_nt: TGTGCCAGCAGCTTTTCGAGCCGGGCCAACGTCCTGACTTTC
cdr3_aa: CASSFSSRANVLTF

j_call: TRBJ2-1
v_call: TRBV30
d_call: TRBD2
cdr3_nt: TGTGCCTGGACTCGTACAGCGGGAGGATCGGGAGCCTACAATGAGCAGTTCTTC
cdr3_aa: CAWTRTAGGSGAYNEQFF

j_call: TRBJ2-1
v_call: TRBV7-2
d_call: TRBD1
cdr3_nt: TGTGCCAGCAGCTTAGGGACAGGGAAGGCAGTTGAGCAGTTCTTC
cdr3_aa: CASSLGTGKAVEQFF

j_call: TRBJ2-2
v_call: TRBV2
d_call: TRBD1
cdr3_nt: TGTGCCAGCAGTGAAAGGACAGGGGGGGCCGGGGAGCTGTTTTTT
cdr3_aa: CASSERTGGAGELFF

j_call: TRBJ2-7
v_call: TRBV5-1
d_call: -
cdr3_nt: TGCGCCAGCAGCTTGTACCCGACAGGTGGCGAGCAGTACTTC
cdr3_aa: CASSLYPTGGEQYF

j_call: TRBJ1-2
v_call: TRBV7-9
d_call: TRBD1
cdr3_nt: TGTGCCAGCAGCTCCATCGGACAGGGGGCGTATGGCGGCTACACCTTC
cdr3_aa: CASSSIGQGAYGGYTF